The 15 T cell receptor delta chains presented below share a single source sample, sequenced in a study of gamma-delta chains in newborns, infants, children. TCRdb reapplied CATT to the reads. The sample records more than 5,000 delta-chain clones, approximately 3% being singletons. The sequenced sample consisted of blood. These receptors were obtained from a child who was a newborn, infant or young child, either healthy, febrile or measles-vaccinated (not recorded which).

With respect to this clone: A far larger clone differs by one base, so this is likely a read error. The same CDR3 also results from other DNA sequences found in this sample. The J gene is TRDJ2, the V gene TRDV2; 9 nucleotides agree with TRDD3. The V gene's germline CDR1 is GEAIGNYY and CDR2 EKD. The ends lost 3 bases at V and 3 bases at J; junction bases unmatched: 19. This CDR3 is built from 20 residues. The CDR3 is CACDAMIRRGGIQLTAQLFF. In DNA, the CDR3 is TGTGCCTGTGACGCCATGATACGACGGGGGGGGATACAACTGACAGCACAACTCTTCTTT.

There are a few counts of this clone. This DNA's translation and the protein TCRdb lists, from a much larger clone, do not match at residue 11, likely due to a read error; the protein shown is translated from the DNA. Written as DNA, the CDR3 is TGTGCCTGTGACACAGTGGGGGATACGACAACACAACTCTTCTTT. This codes for CACDTVGDTTTQLFF. The chain is built from TRDV2 and TRDJ2; 11 bases line up with TRDD3. The CDR3 contains 15 residues. Looked up from germline, CDR1 is GEAIGNYY and CDR2 is EKD.

Of note for this clone: The junction and the germline gene differ at one end; a read error may be behind it. This sample also contains other DNA sequences that code for the same CDR3. The V and J genes are TRDV2 and TRDJ3; 7 nucleotides match TRDD3. Germline assignment: CDR1 GEAIGNYY and CDR2 EKD. This CDR3 is 22 amino acids long. CDR3 amino acids: CACDTARSGGYADSWDTRQMFF. The CDR3 DNA follows: TGTGCCTGCGACACCGCCAGGTCTGGGGGGTACGCGGACTCCTGGGACACCCGACAGATGTTTTTC.

Judged by abundance, this clone is large. Other DNA sequences in the same sample also yield this CDR3. The chain has TRDV2 and TRDJ2; 12 bases agree with TRDD3. Losses at the gene ends were 2 bases for V and 4 bases for J; bases not matched to a gene: 1. This CDR3 is built from 15 residues. The V gene's germline CDR1 is GEAIGNYY and CDR2 EKD. CDR3 in amino acids: CACDKLGDTTAQLFF. The CDR3 region has the DNA TGTGCCTGTGACAAACTGGGGGATACGACAGCACAACTCTTCTTT.

A few counts support this clone. This clone may be a read error of a much larger clone one base away. The sample carries other DNA sequences with the same CDR3. The rearrangement joins TRDV3 to TRDJ2, with TRDD3 as a possible D gene (5 bases). Germline CDR1 TVYSNPD, CDR2 GDNSRS (reference sequence). The CDR3 contains 16 residues. Trimming shortened V by 5 bases and J by 0 bases, and 19 bases separated the two germline ends. CDR3 amino acids: CARAGDPYPLTAQLFF. The DNA for the CDR3 is TGTGCCCGAGCCGGGGACCCCTATCCTTTGACAGCACAACTCTTCTTT. Full variable domain (rest looked up from reference TRDV3 and TRDJ2): CDKVTQSSPDQTVASGSEVVLLCTYDTVYSNPDLFWYRIRPDYSFQFVFYGDNSRSEGADFTQGRFSVKHILTQKAFHLVISPVRTEDSATYYCARAGDPYPLTAQLFFGKGTQLIVEP.

A word on this clone: A read error may be the cause here, since a much bigger clone is one base away. This sample includes further DNA sequences coding for the same CDR3. The chain uses TRDV2 and TRDJ2; D is unclear. The CDR3 extends over 15 amino acids. The germline V gene encodes CDR1 GEAIGNYY and CDR2 EKD. CDR3 DNA sequence: TGTGCCTGTCAAGCTAGTCATGCCTTGACAGCACACCTCTTCTTT. As protein: CACQASHALTAHLFF.

This clone was found a few times. This may be a read error, as it is one base from a much larger clone. The V call is TRAV29/DV5, the J call TRDJ2; 9 positions match TRDD3. Germline V CDR1 and CDR2: NSMFDY, ISSIKDK. CDR3 length: 16 amino acids. As DNA, the CDR3 is TGTGCAGCAAGCGGACTGGGGGACCTACTTACAGCACAATTCTTCTTT. Translated: CAASGLGDLLTAQFFF.

A remark on this clone: This likely came from a read error, as a far larger clone is one base away. The identical CDR3 is also encoded by other nucleotide sequences in the sample. The genes are TRDV1 and TRDJ3, with TRDD3 identical over 7 bases. Germline V CDR1 and CDR2: TSWWSYY, QGS. This CDR3 spans 19 amino acids. CDR3 protein: CALGEGGGSETWDTRQMFF. In nucleotides, the CDR3 is TGTGCTCTCGGGGAAGGAGGGGGATCCGAGACCTGGGACACCCGACAGATGTTTTTC.

Comments on this clone: It is likely a read error: a sequence one base away is far more abundant. V gene TRDV2 combines with J gene TRDJ3, with 13 bases fitting TRDD3. CDR3 size: 19 residues. CDR1 and CDR2 (germline): GEAIGNYY, EKD. The CDR3 sequence is CACDTVLGDTIWDARQMFF. CDR3 sequence (DNA): TGTGCCTGTGACACCGTACTGGGGGATACGATTTGGGACGCCCGACAGATGTTTTTC.

This clone ranks as medium-sized. The same CDR3 is also encoded by other DNA sequences in this sample. The chain joins TRDV1 to TRDJ3, with D perhaps matching TRDD3 (6 bases). The V end was cut by 1 base, the J end by 1 base, with 14 bases between. This CDR3 has 19 residues. CDR1 and CDR2 (germline): TSWWSYY, QGS. The CDR3 reads CALGERGWGSSWDTRQMFF. In nucleotides, the CDR3 is TGTGCTCTTGGGGAACGAGGCTGGGGATCGTCCTGGGACACCCGACAGATGTTTTTC.

This clone was observed a few times. TCRdb pairs this DNA with a much larger clone's protein that differs at residue 10, likely a read error; the protein shown was translated from the DNA. The J gene is TRDJ2, the V gene TRDV2, with TRDD3 matching 7 bases. CDR1 is GEAIGNYY and CDR2 is EKD in the germline V gene. The V and J ends lost 1 base and 4 bases, in that order; junction bases with no gene match: 8. The CDR3 has 16 amino acids. The CDR3, as DNA: TGTGCCTGTGACACTAGTGGGGGAGCTTCGACAGCACAACTCTTCTTT. Translating gives CACDTSGGASTAQLFF.

Only a few counts were recorded for this clone. The TCRdb protein comes from a much larger clone and disagrees with this DNA's translation at residue 12, likely due to a read error; the protein given here is derived from the DNA. The rearrangement links TRDV2 to TRDJ3; 10 bases are shared with TRDD3. The germline V gene has CDR1 GEAIGNYY and CDR2 EKD. The CDR3 has 19 amino acids. The CDR3 DNA follows: TGTGCCTGTGACACTGGGGGATACCCCAGCTCCCGGGACACCCGACAGATGTTTTTC. As protein: CACDTGGYPSSRDTRQMFF.

This clone showed up just a few times. The protein that TCRdb holds for this DNA derives from a much larger clone and differs from the translated DNA at residue 11, which likely indicates a read error; the protein shown here is translated from the DNA. The V and J genes are TRDV2 and TRDJ2, with 11 bases aligning to TRDD3. This CDR3 spans 14 amino acids. Germline V lookup: CDR1 GEAIGNYY, CDR2 EKD. In DNA, the CDR3 is TGTGCCTGTGACACTGGGGGATACGAAGCACGACTCTTCTTT. Its translation is CACDTGGYEARLFF.

In regard to this clone: The TCRdb protein, from a much larger clone, departs from this DNA's translation at residue 6, likely by read error; the protein shown derives from the DNA. J is TRDJ3 and V is TRDV2, with 7 bases that match TRDD3. Per the germline V gene, CDR1 is GEAIGNYY and CDR2 is EKD. CDR3 length: 19 amino acids. With 0 bases clipped from V and 0 bases from J, the junction kept 7 bases outside the gene matches. The CDR3 region has the DNA TGTGCCTGTGACACCAGGGGGATTCGAGGCTCCTGGGACACCCGACAGATGTTTTTC. This gives the protein CACDTRGIRGSWDTRQMFF.

Judged by abundance, this clone is medium-sized. Relative to the germline gene, one junction end is altered; a read error may explain this. The chain combines TRDV2 with TRDJ2; TRDD3 matches at 12 bases. This CDR3 is built from 19 residues. Germline CDR1 GEAIGNYY, CDR2 EKD. CDR3 coding DNA: TGTGCCCGTGACACCCTTCCTCTGGGGGATACGCGTAGGACAGCACAACTCTTCTTT. It specifies CARDTLPLGDTRRTAQLFF.